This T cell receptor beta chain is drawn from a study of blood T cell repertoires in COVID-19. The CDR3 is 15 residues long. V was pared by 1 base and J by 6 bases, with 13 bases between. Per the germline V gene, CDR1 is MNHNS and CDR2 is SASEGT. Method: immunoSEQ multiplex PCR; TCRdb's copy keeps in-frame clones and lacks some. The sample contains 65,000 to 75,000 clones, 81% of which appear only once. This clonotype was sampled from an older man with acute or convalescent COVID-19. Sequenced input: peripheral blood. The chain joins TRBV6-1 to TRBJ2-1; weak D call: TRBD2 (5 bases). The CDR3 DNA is TGTGCCAGCAGTGAAGAACTAGGCGTATTCAATGAGCAGTTCTTC. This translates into CASSEELGVFNEQFF.